This TCR beta chain was captured by sequencing in a study of blood T cell repertoires in COVID-19. Trimming left V 2 bases short and J 3 bases short, with 13 bases between. The germline V gene encodes CDR1 SEHNR and CDR2 FQNEAQ (reference sequence). This CDR3 comprises 15 residues. Clones were sequenced by immunoSEQ multiplex PCR, and TCRdb holds only the in-frame ones, with some missing. The sample shows some 110,000 clones, roughly 90% of them seen only once. The sample taken for sequencing was peripheral blood. The V gene is TRBV7-9, the J gene TRBJ1-1; D is perhaps TRBD1 (5 bases). This receptor was identified in a human donor in a cohort sampled during active COVID-19. The CDR3 sequence is CASSLRGGGDTEAFF. The CDR3 coding sequence is TGTGCCAGCAGCTTAAGGGGTGGCGGGGACACTGAAGCTTTCTTT.